What follows are 32 T cell receptor beta chains derived from one specimen sequenced in a study of OX40 agonist ivuxolimab in advanced cancers. Using immunoSEQ multiplex PCR, the repertoire was profiled, and TCRdb retains in-frame clones only, with some absent. The table shows nearly 110,000 clones, with 85% to 95% occurring only once. Material: CD4+ or CD8+ T cells sorted from blood, obtained in a trial of the OX40 agonist ivuxolimab. All receptors come from an adult with an advanced solid tumor such as melanoma, head and neck, liver or kidney cancer.

The CDR3 nucleotides are TGTGCCAGCAGCCCCTGGATTAGCGGGAGGCCCAACAATGAGCAGTTCTTC. Translated: CASSPWISGRPNNEQFF. V is TRBV7-9 and J is TRBJ2-1, with 10 bases lining up with TRBD2. This CDR3 contains 17 residues. Looked up from germline, CDR1 is SEHNR and CDR2 is FQNEAQ (reference sequence). V gave up 5 bases and J gave up 5 bases; unmatched junction bases: 12.

V gene TRBV7-2 combines with J gene TRBJ1-3; D may be TRBD1 (5 bases). Germline values: CDR1 SGHTA, CDR2 FQGNSA. V lost 5 bases to trimming and J lost 8 bases, with 22 bases between them. The CDR3 has 16 amino acids. The CDR3 region is CASSPSTGTIQHTIYF. The CDR3 region has the DNA TGTGCCAGCAGCCCATCAACGGGGACCATCCAGCACACCATATATTTT.

This rearrangement joins TRBV28 to TRBJ2-1; TRBD2 agrees at 7 bases. CDR1 MDHEN and CDR2 SYDVKM come from the germline V gene. V was clipped by 4 bases and J by 8 bases; unmatched bases: 11. CDR3 length: 15 residues. CDR3 protein: CASSSSSGETYEQFF. Here the CDR3 DNA reads TGTGCCAGCAGTTCTTCTAGCGGCGAGACCTATGAGCAGTTCTTC. The entire variable domain, with the rest obtained from reference TRBV28 and TRBJ2-1, is as follows: DVKVTQSSRYLVKRTGEKVFLECVQDMDHENMFWYRQDPGLGLRLIYFSYDVKMKEKGDIPEGYSVSREKKERFSLILESASTNQTSMYLCASSSSSGETYEQFFGPGTRLTVL.

This clone appeared once. The CDR3 loop is CASSLVGTGGRFDTEAFF. As DNA, the CDR3 is TGTGCCAGCAGCTTAGTAGGGACAGGGGGTCGATTTGACACTGAAGCTTTCTTT. The chain joins TRBV7-6 to TRBJ1-1; 11 bases are shared with TRBD1. Per germline, CDR1 SGHVS and CDR2 FNYEAQ. The CDR3 is 18 amino acids. V trimming: 1 base; J trimming: 3 bases; junction bases outside the gene matches: 10.

The genes are TRBV5-1 and TRBJ1-5; D is undetermined. The V and J ends lost 0 bases and 5 bases respectively, with 12 bases between them. CDR3 length: 15 residues. Germline lookup yields CDR1 SGHRS and CDR2 YFSETQ. The CDR3 DNA sequence: TGCGCCAGCAGCTTGGGGATAGGGATCGATCAGCCCCAGCATTTT. It yields the protein CASSLGIGIDQPQHF.

The V gene is TRBV19, the J gene TRBJ2-7, with D possibly TRBD2 on 6 matching bases. Deletions cut 1 base from V and 3 bases from J, with 16 bases between. This CDR3 contains 16 residues. Germline CDR1 LNHDA, CDR2 SQIVND (reference sequence). In DNA form, the CDR3 reads TGTGCCAGTAGTATAGCCGTTGGAGGGTCGGTCTACGAGCAGTACTTC. Translation: CASSIAVGGSVYEQYF.

Here the CDR3 DNA reads TGTGCCAGCAGTGATCTGCGGGACTACGAGCAGTACTTC. This sequence encodes CASSDLRDYEQYF. The V and J genes are TRBV2 and TRBJ2-7; D possibly corresponds to TRBD2 (6 bases). Trimming left V 3 bases short and J 3 bases short, with 9 bases between. This CDR3 has 13 residues. Germline assignment: CDR1 SNHLY and CDR2 FYNNEI.

The chain has TRBV5-1 and TRBJ1-6, with D possibly matching TRBD1 (6 bases). Per germline, CDR1 SGHRS and CDR2 YFSETQ. Trimming cost V 3 bases and J 7 bases, with 11 bases left between them. The CDR3 is made up of 14 amino acids. CDR3 sequence reads: CASSWTVPNSPLHF. CDR3 bases: TGCGCCAGCAGCTGGACAGTGCCGAATTCACCCCTCCACTTT.

This chain joins TRBV7-2 and TRBJ1-2, with D possibly TRBD1 on 6 matching bases. Trimming stripped 4 bases from V and 7 bases from J, with 16 bases between. The CDR3 has 14 amino acids. Looked up from germline, CDR1 is SGHTA and CDR2 is FQGNSA. DNA for the CDR3: TGTGCCAGCAGCTCCCGGACAGAGCAGGCTGGCTACACCTTC. It yields the protein CASSSRTEQAGYTF.

CDR3 amino acids: CASSIIVSTNEKLFF. CDR3 in DNA: TGTGCCAGTAGTATAATTGTGTCAACTAATGAAAAACTGTTTTTT. The chain recombines TRBV19 with TRBJ1-4; D remains unclear. CDR3 length: 15 residues. Trimming pared 2 bases from V and 0 bases from J, leaving 7 bases between. The V gene's germline CDR1 is LNHDA and CDR2 SQIVND (reference sequence).

The genes are TRBV11-2 and TRBJ2-7; D ambiguous. Trimming shortened V by 2 bases and J by 5 bases, and 7 bases separated the two germline ends. CDR3 size: 12 residues. CDR1 is SGHAT and CDR2 is FQNNGV in the germline V gene. CDR3 protein: CASSLNQDEQYF. The CDR3 DNA reads as TGTGCCAGCAGCTTAAATCAGGACGAGCAGTACTTC.

The V and J genes are TRBV18 and TRBJ2-2; D is perhaps TRBD2 (5 bases). V gave up 3 bases and J gave up 0 bases, with 14 bases separating them. Germline V gives CDR1 KGHSH, CDR2 LQKENI. This CDR3 is 17 amino acids long. The CDR3 DNA reads as TGTGCCAGCTCACCGAGGCGGGCCAGGTCGAACACCGGGGAGCTGTTTTTT. It translates to CASSPRRARSNTGELFF.

The V gene is TRBV18, the J gene TRBJ2-1, with D perhaps being TRBD1 or TRBD2 (5 bases each). CDR3 length equals 16 residues. Germline CDR1 and CDR2: KGHSH and LQKENI. Trimming cost V 0 bases and J 6 bases, with 15 bases left between them. The CDR3 DNA follows: TGTGCCAGCTCACCACCCCAGCAGGGACGGGGCAATGAGCAGTTCTTC. Translation: CASSPPQQGRGNEQFF.

The chain recombines TRBV4-3 with TRBJ2-4; 9 nucleotides line up with TRBD1. Trimming took 0 bases from V and 0 from J; bases not matched to a gene: 9. The CDR3 loop spans 19 amino acids. Germline CDR1 is LGHNA and CDR2 is YSLEER. In DNA, the CDR3 is TGCGCCAGCAGCCAAGAAACAGGGGGCAAGGACGGAGCCAAAAACATTCAGTACTTC. This codes for CASSQETGGKDGAKNIQYF.

This clone was seen a few times. The chain uses TRBV5-1 and TRBJ2-1; 10 nucleotides agree with TRBD2. V lost 5 bases, J lost 4 bases, and 6 bases stayed unmatched. CDR1 SGHRS and CDR2 YFSETQ come from the germline V gene. The CDR3 sequence is 15 residues long. The CDR3 region is CASRLLAGPYNEQFF. The CDR3 nucleotides read TGCGCCAGCAGGTTACTAGCGGGACCGTACAATGAGCAGTTCTTC.

The genes are TRBV9 and TRBJ2-5; 7 nucleotides align to TRBD1. There are 15 residues in the CDR3. In germline, CDR1 is SGDLS, CDR2 YYNGEE. Unmatched junction bases numbered 4, after V lost 0 bases and J lost 2 bases. DNA of the CDR3: TGTGCCAGCAGCGTAGATTTGGACAGGCAAGAGACCCAGTACTTC. This codes for CASSVDLDRQETQYF.

The V gene is TRBV11-2, the J gene TRBJ2-3; D possibly corresponds to TRBD2 (6 bases). This CDR3 is 13 amino acids long. Between the trimmed V and J ends, which lost 3 bases and 3 bases, there was a span of 7 bases. Germline loops: CDR1 SGHAT, CDR2 FQNNGV. CDR3 nucleotides: TGTGCCAGCAGCTTGGGGGGTACAGATACGCAGTATTTT. This encodes CASSLGGTDTQYF. Full variable domain (missing parts from reference TRBV11-2 and TRBJ2-3): EAGVAQSPRYKIIEKRQSVAFWCNPISGHATLYWYQQILGQGPKLLIQFQNNGVVDDSQLPKDRFSAERLKGVDSTLKIQPAKLEDSAVYLCASSLGGTDTQYFGPGTRLTVL.

The gene calls are TRBV2 and TRBJ1-1; D unclear. Germline loops: CDR1 SNHLY, CDR2 FYNNEI. The CDR3 is made up of 12 amino acids. V was cut by 7 bases and J by 4 bases, with 10 bases left in between. This CDR3 is CASTERGTEAFF. The CDR3 nucleotides read TGTGCCAGCACAGAACGGGGCACTGAAGCTTTCTTT. Full variable domain (outside the CDR3, taken from reference TRBV2 and TRBJ1-1): EPEVTQTPSHQVTQMGQEVILRCVPISNHLYFYWYRQILGQKVEFLVSFYNNEISEKSEIFDDQFSVERPDGSNFTLKIRSTKLEDSAMYFCASTERGTEAFFGQGTRLTVV.

Written as DNA, the CDR3 is TGTGCCACCTCCTCCCGGCCACGGGGACTCCTGAGCTCCTACAATGAGCAGTTCTTC. Translation gives CATSSRPRGLLSSYNEQFF. This chain joins TRBV7-2 and TRBJ2-1; tentative D call: TRBD2 (6 bases). From germline, CDR1 is SGHTA and CDR2 FQGNSA. The CDR3 loop spans 19 amino acids. V was trimmed by 10 bases and J by 0 bases, leaving 28 bases between them.

The chain carries TRBV9 and TRBJ2-2; 14 positions match TRBD2. After removal of 1 base from V and 2 bases from J, the junction contained 4 bases not matched to a gene. This CDR3 region has 18 residues. Germline V gene data show CDR1 as SGDLS and CDR2 as YYNGEE. CDR3 in amino acids: CASSVFGTSGGNTGELFF. The CDR3, as DNA: TGTGCCAGCAGCGTATTCGGGACTAGCGGGGGAAACACCGGGGAGCTGTTTTTT.

The chain is built from TRBV28 and TRBJ1-4; possible D gene TRBD1, 6 bases. Germline V gene sequence: CDR1 MDHEN, CDR2 SYDVKM. Trimming left V 5 bases short and J 0 bases short, with 16 bases between. The CDR3 spans 17 residues. Here the CDR3 DNA reads TGTGCCAGCAGTCCAACGGGGGGCCGTACAACTAATGAAAAACTGTTTTTT. It translates to CASSPTGGRTTNEKLFF.

The V and J genes are TRBV20-1 and TRBJ1-2; D not resolved. Per the germline V gene, CDR1 is DFQATT and CDR2 is SNEGSKA (reference sequence). There are 11 residues in the CDR3. Trimming removed 5 bases at V and 5 bases at J, with 9 bases between. Here the CDR3 reads CSALTAYGYTF. In DNA form, the CDR3 reads TGCAGTGCTCTCACAGCTTATGGCTACACCTTC.

The chain recombines TRBV7-9 with TRBJ2-1; D remains unclear. Trimming left V 3 bases short and J 7 bases short, with 13 bases between. Germline CDR1 reads SEHNR; CDR2 reads FQNEAQ (reference sequence). This CDR3 is built from 14 residues. The CDR3, as DNA: TGTGCCAGCAGCTTCGGCTCAGGTGGAAATGAGCAGTTCTTC. It encodes CASSFGSGGNEQFF.

The V gene is TRBV7-2, the J gene TRBJ2-7, with TRBD2 matching over 8 bases. Trimming removed 0 bases from V and 0 bases from J; junction bases left unmatched: 4. The CDR3 runs 16 residues. Germline CDR1 SGHTA, CDR2 FQGNSA. In DNA form, the CDR3 reads TGTGCCAGCAGCTTAGCTACCGGGACTAGCTCCTACGAGCAGTACTTC. Amino acid sequence: CASSLATGTSSYEQYF.

The chain combines TRBV11-3 with TRBJ2-1, with D tentatively TRBD2 (5 bases). V lost 0 bases and J 4 bases, leaving 13 bases between the germline ends. This CDR3 spans 16 amino acids. Germline CDR1 is SGHNT and CDR2 is YENEEA. This chain's CDR3 is CASSLDMDSRYNEQFF. The CDR3 region has the DNA TGTGCCAGCAGCTTAGATATGGACTCGAGATACAATGAGCAGTTCTTC.

This chain joins TRBV5-4 and TRBJ2-2; D is ambiguous. V lost 2 bases, J lost 1 base, and 3 bases lay in between. Germline assignment: CDR1 SGHNT and CDR2 YYREEE (reference sequence). This CDR3 contains 13 residues. The CDR3 coding sequence is TGTGCCAGCAGCTTACAGAACACCGGGGAGCTGTTTTTT. Its translation is CASSLQNTGELFF.

The CDR3 protein is CASSQEASGSSYEQYF. The CDR3 DNA follows: TGCGCCAGCAGCCAAGAAGCTAGCGGGAGCTCCTACGAGCAGTACTTC. The gene calls are TRBV4-3 and TRBJ2-7, with 10 bases lining up with TRBD2. Losses at the gene ends were 0 bases for V and 0 bases for J; bases not matched to a gene: 2. The CDR3 loop spans 16 amino acids. From germline, CDR1 is LGHNA and CDR2 YSLEER.

J is TRBJ2-2 and V is TRBV5-1; D perhaps matches TRBD1 (6 bases). Trimming left V 3 bases short and J 0 bases short, with 12 bases between. Looked up from germline, CDR1 is SGHRS and CDR2 is YFSETQ. CDR3 size: 16 residues. The CDR3 DNA reads as TGCGCCAGCAGCTACCGACAGGTCACGAACACCGGGGAGCTGTTTTTT. Encoded protein: CASSYRQVTNTGELFF.

The rearrangement joins TRBV6-5 to TRBJ2-5; tentative D call: TRBD1 (6 bases). This CDR3 is 14 amino acids long. Germline CDR1 and CDR2: MNHEY and SVGAGI. The germline V and J ends were trimmed by 5 bases and 5 bases, with 15 bases remaining between them. The CDR3 loop reads CASSQWGQGETQYF. For the CDR3, the DNA is TGTGCCAGCAGTCAATGGGGCCAGGGGGAGACCCAGTACTTC.

The CDR3 coding sequence is TGTGCCAGTAGTACGGGCGGCAGCTCCTACGAGCAGTACTTC. Its protein product is CASSTGGSSYEQYF. The gene calls are TRBV19 and TRBJ2-7; D gene unclear. The CDR3 totals 14 residues. Germline values: CDR1 LNHDA, CDR2 SQIVND (reference sequence). With 4 bases removed from V and 0 bases from J, the gap between germline ends came to 10 bases.

The CDR3 sequence is CASSPRTSGGLSYEQYF. The CDR3 DNA sequence: TGTGCCAGCAGTCCAAGGACTAGCGGCGGCCTCTCCTACGAGCAGTACTTC. The chain joins TRBV27 to TRBJ2-7; TRBD2 matches 10 bases. The CDR3 is 17 amino acids. Germline V CDR1 and CDR2: MNHEY, SMNVEV (reference sequence). With V trimmed by 5 bases and J by 0 bases, 10 bases remained unmatched.

The J gene is TRBJ2-7, the V gene TRBV4-3; 10 bases are a match to TRBD1. CDR3 length: 14 residues. Germline CDR1 LGHNA, CDR2 YSLEER. Unmatched junction bases numbered 4, after V lost 3 bases and J lost 5 bases. For the CDR3, the DNA is TGCGCCAGCAGCCACGGACAGGGGGGTCACGAGCAGTACTTC. It codes for CASSHGQGGHEQYF.